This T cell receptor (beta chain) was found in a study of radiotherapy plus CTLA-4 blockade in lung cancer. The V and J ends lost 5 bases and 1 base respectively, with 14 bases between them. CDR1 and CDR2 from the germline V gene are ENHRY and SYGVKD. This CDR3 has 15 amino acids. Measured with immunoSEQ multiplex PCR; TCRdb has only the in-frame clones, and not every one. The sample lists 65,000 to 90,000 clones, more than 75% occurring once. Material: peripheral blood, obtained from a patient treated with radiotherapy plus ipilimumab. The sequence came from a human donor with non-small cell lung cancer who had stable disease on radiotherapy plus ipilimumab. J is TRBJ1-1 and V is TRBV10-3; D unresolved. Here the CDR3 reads CAISNPGVENTEAFF. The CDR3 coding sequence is TGTGCCATCAGTAACCCCGGGGTGGAGAACACTGAAGCTTTCTTT.